Shown below are 22 T cell receptor beta chains from a single sample sequenced in a study of T cells after yellow fever vaccination. Each CDR3 protein is one row after TCRdb ran MiXCR on the 5' RACE reads. The sample records hundreds of thousands of distinct CDR3 sequences, less than 4.5% being singletons. The input for sequencing was PBMCs, taken on the day of the yellow fever booster vaccination. The source is a man aged 18 to 30 who received the YFV17D yellow fever vaccine.

The chain has TRBV6-2 or TRBV6-3 and TRBJ1-1; D remains unclear. Looked up from germline, CDR1 is MNHEY and CDR2 is SVGEGT. CDR3 length: 15 residues. V lost 4 bases to trimming and J lost 0 bases, with 12 bases between them. Written as DNA, the CDR3 is TGTGCCAGCAGTTTATCGTCGGGTTTGAACACTGAAGCTTTCTTT. Encoded protein: CASSLSSGLNTEAFF.

Ten or more counts support this clonotype. The CDR3 DNA follows: TGTGCCAGCAGGGCCTACGGGGATCCCTCCTACAATGAGCAGTTCTTC. Its translation: CASRAYGDPSYNEQFF. The chain employs TRBV7-9 and TRBJ2-1; TRBD2 might be the D (5 bases). Between the trimmed V and J ends, which lost 6 bases and 0 bases, there was a span of 15 bases. Germline CDR1 SEHNR, CDR2 FQNEAQ (reference sequence). The CDR3 is 16 residues long.

This clonotype was seen only a few times. The chain carries TRBV28 and TRBJ1-5; D is possibly TRBD1 (5 bases). The germline V and J ends were trimmed by 6 bases and 0 bases, with 18 bases remaining between them. Germline CDR1 reads MDHEN; CDR2 reads SYDVKM. The CDR3 spans 17 residues. The DNA for the CDR3 is TGTGCCAGCAGCCCCGGGGGATATCGATTTAGCAATCAGCCCCAGCATTTT. Translation gives CASSPGGYRFSNQPQHF.

This clonotype appeared many times. The chain employs TRBV5-1 and TRBJ2-2; D ambiguous. This CDR3 region has 13 residues. V was shortened by 2 bases and J by 1 base, with 3 bases between the two germline ends. The V gene's germline CDR1 is SGHRS and CDR2 YFSETQ. The CDR3 bases are TGCGCCAGCAGCTTCGAGAACACCGGGGAGCTGTTTTTT. Translation gives CASSFENTGELFF.

This clonotype occurred many times. This chain connects TRBV7-9 to TRBJ1-6, with TRBD1 identical over 10 bases. The germline gives CDR1 SEHNR, CDR2 FQNEAQ (reference sequence). This CDR3 is built from 16 residues. V lost 5 bases to trimming and J lost 8 bases; unmatched junction nucleotides: 9. CDR3 coding DNA: TGTGCCAGCAGCCGGCGGGACAGGGGACGGGATTCACCCCTCCACTTT. It encodes CASSRRDRGRDSPLHF. Together with reference TRBV7-9 and TRBJ1-6, the CDR3 gives the full variable domain: DTGVSQNPRHKITKRGQNVTFRCDPISEHNRLYWYRQTLGQGPEFLTYFQNEAQLEKSRLLSDRFSAERPKGSFSTLEIQRTEQGDSAMYLCASSRRDRGRDSPLHFGNGTRLTVT.

The chain has TRBV5-4 and TRBJ2-3; D is uncertain. V was trimmed by 0 bases and J by 2 bases, leaving 7 bases between them. CDR3 size: 14 residues. Germline CDR1 SGHNT, CDR2 YYREEE (reference sequence). CDR3 in DNA: TGTGCCAGCAGCTTGGGACCCCTCACAGATACGCAGTATTTT. Its translation is CASSLGPLTDTQYF. The complete variable domain, with remaining parts taken from reference TRBV5-4 and TRBJ2-3, reads ETGVTQSPTHLIKTRGQQVTLRCSSQSGHNTVSWYQQALGQGPQFIFQYYREEENGRGNFPPRFSGLQFPNYSSELNVNALELDDSALYLCASSLGPLTDTQYFGPGTRLTVL.

The V call is TRBV7-2, the J call TRBJ2-4; possibly TRBD1 or TRBD2 for D (5 bases each). Trimming took off 2 bases at V and 4 bases at J, with 12 bases between the two ends. The length of the CDR3 is 15 residues. CDR1 is SGHTA and CDR2 is FQGNSA in the germline V gene. The CDR3 loop reads CASSLRGRDKNIQYF. CDR3 sequence (DNA): TGTGCCAGCAGCTTACGGGGACGGGATAAAAACATTCAGTACTTC. Complete variable domain (other parts from reference TRBV7-2 and TRBJ2-4): GAGVSQSPSNKVTEKGKDVELRCDPISGHTALYWYRQSLGQGLEFLIYFQGNSAPDKSGLPSDRFSAERTGGSVSTLTIQRTQQEDSAVYLCASSLRGRDKNIQYFGAGTRLSVL.

The V and J genes are TRBV4-3 and TRBJ1-1; D gene ambiguous. Germline lookup yields CDR1 LGHNA and CDR2 YSLEER. The CDR3 runs to 14 residues. Trimming took off 0 bases at V and 1 base at J, with 6 bases between the two ends. This CDR3 is CASSQDTANTEAFF. CDR3 coding DNA: TGCGCCAGCAGCCAAGATACAGCGAACACTGAAGCTTTCTTT.

This clonotype has at least ten counts. J is TRBJ1-1 and V is TRBV7-2, with 9 bases fitting TRBD1. There are 15 residues in the CDR3. In germline, CDR1 is SGHTA, CDR2 FQGNSA. Trimming removed 5 bases from V and 1 base from J; junction bases left unmatched: 5. CDR3 in amino acids: CASSPGTGRNTEAFF. The CDR3 nucleotides read TGTGCCAGCAGCCCGGGGACAGGGAGGAACACTGAAGCTTTCTTT.

The chain joins TRBV29-1 to TRBJ2-1; the D is unclear. V lost 1 base to trimming and J lost 2 bases, with 9 bases between them. Germline V CDR1 and CDR2: SQVTM, ANQGSEA. There are 14 residues in the CDR3. The CDR3 loop is CSVEGPRAYNEQFF. The CDR3 DNA sequence: TGCAGCGTTGAAGGCCCTAGGGCCTACAATGAGCAGTTCTTC.

Many counts were recorded for this clonotype. The J gene is TRBJ2-6, the V gene TRBV5-1, with TRBD1 matching 7 bases. The length of the CDR3 is 16 residues. Unmatched junction bases numbered 7, after V lost 4 bases and J lost 3 bases. From germline, CDR1 is SGHRS and CDR2 YFSETQ. This chain's CDR3 is CASSPPTGFGANVLTF. The CDR3 DNA reads TGCGCCAGCAGCCCACCGACAGGGTTTGGGGCCAACGTCCTGACTTTC.

The genes are TRBV7-2 and TRBJ2-3; 8 bases align to TRBD2. Unmatched junction bases numbered 12, after V lost 6 bases and J lost 7 bases. Per germline, CDR1 SGHTA and CDR2 FQGNSA. This CDR3 spans 15 amino acids. CDR3 coding DNA: TGTGCCAGCAGTGCAGGCGGGGGGTTAACGAATACGCAGTATTTT. Its translation is CASSAGGGLTNTQYF.

This sequence joins TRBV2 and TRBJ2-7; D remains unclear. Germline V lookup: CDR1 SNHLY, CDR2 FYNNEI. Trimming left V 4 bases short and J 3 bases short, with 19 bases between. CDR3 length: 16 residues. CDR3 sequence (DNA): TGTGCCAGCAGTGCTATGTCAGGCCTCAGATACTACGAGCAGTACTTC. Protein product: CASSAMSGLRYYEQYF.

In its sample, this clonotype was seen many times. The chain couples TRBV29-1 to TRBJ1-2; unclear D gene. CDR3 length equals 11 residues. Germline CDR1 SQVTM, CDR2 ANQGSEA. Between the trimmed V and J ends, which lost 2 bases and 8 bases, there was a span of 9 bases. DNA of the CDR3: TGCAGCGTTGAATACGACACCGGCTACACCTTC. It is translated as CSVEYDTGYTF.

The chain couples TRBV10-3 to TRBJ2-3; D ambiguous. Germline lookup yields CDR1 ENHRY and CDR2 SYGVKD. With 6 bases removed from V and 0 bases from J, the gap between germline ends came to 13 bases. CDR3 length equals 15 residues. The CDR3 region is CAIRGTMSSTDTQYF. CDR3 sequence (DNA): TGTGCCATCAGGGGCACGATGTCTAGCACAGATACGCAGTATTTT.

This clonotype appeared a few times. The chain recombines TRBV12-5 with TRBJ2-1; D remains unclear. V lost 5 bases and J 0 bases, leaving 8 bases between the germline ends. Germline CDR1 LGHNT, CDR2 FRNRAP. This CDR3 region has 14 residues. The CDR3 spells CASGLESSYNEQFF. CDR3 sequence (DNA): TGTGCTAGTGGTCTAGAGAGCTCCTACAATGAGCAGTTCTTC.

The rearrangement uses TRBV20-1 and TRBJ1-1, with a possible D match to TRBD1 (6 bases). Germline-derived CDR1 and CDR2 are DFQATT and SNEGSKA (reference sequence). This CDR3 spans 13 amino acids. Between the trimmed V and J ends, which lost 3 bases and 6 bases, there was a span of 14 bases. CDR3 nucleotides: TGCAGTGCTAGGGCCCACAGGGTCGCTGAAGCTTTCTTT. It codes for CSARAHRVAEAFF.

Worth noting for this clonotype: A read error may explain this, as a much larger clone is one base away. The V gene is TRBV20-1, the J gene TRBJ1-4; TRBD1 might be the D (5 bases). CDR3 length: 13 residues. Germline loops: CDR1 DFQATT, CDR2 SNEGSKA (reference sequence). As DNA, the CDR3 is TGCAGTGCTAGACAGGGAAATAATAAAAAACTGTTTTTT. Amino acid sequence: CSARQGNNKKLFF.

This clonotype occurred a few times. The chain employs TRBV18 and TRBJ2-1, with TRBD1 matching over 7 bases. CDR1 is KGHSH and CDR2 is LQKENI in the germline V gene. The CDR3 sequence is 16 residues long. V was pared by 2 bases and J by 9 bases, with 13 bases of the junction left unmatched. CDR3 nucleotide sequence: TGTGCCAGCTCACCATCTGCGCAGGGGGAGTTAGGTGAGCAGTTCTTC. Its protein is CASSPSAQGELGEQFF. Full variable domain (remainder filled in from reference TRBV18 and TRBJ2-1): NAGVMQNPRHLVRRRGQEARLRCSPMKGHSHVYWYRQLPEEGLKFMVYLQKENIIDESGMPKERFSAEFPKEGPSILRIQQVVRGDSAAYFCASSPSAQGELGEQFFGPGTRLTVL.

Ten or more counts support this clonotype. CDR3 sequence: CASRGRDGDGYTF. The CDR3 DNA follows: TGCGCCAGCAGAGGAAGGGACGGGGATGGCTACACCTTC. The chain joins TRBV4-3 to TRBJ1-2; perhaps TRBD1 as D (5 bases). Trimming removed 6 bases from V and 6 bases from J, with 14 bases in between. The CDR3 is 13 residues long. CDR1 LGHNA and CDR2 YSLEER come from the germline V gene.

The rearrangement links TRBV7-2 to TRBJ1-6; tentative D call: TRBD1 (6 bases). This CDR3 comprises 15 residues. The ends were cut back, 4 bases at V and 8 bases at J, with 15 bases in the middle. The V gene's germline CDR1 is SGHTA and CDR2 FQGNSA. CDR3: CASSWNRVGHSPLHF. The CDR3 region has the DNA TGTGCCAGCAGCTGGAACAGGGTCGGTCATTCACCCCTCCACTTT.

This clonotype has at least ten counts. The rearrangement joins TRBV5-1 to TRBJ1-1; maybe TRBD1 (5 bases). The ends were cut back, 4 bases at V and 5 bases at J, with 21 bases in the middle. CDR1 and CDR2 from the germline V gene are SGHRS and YFSETQ. The CDR3 runs to 16 residues. In DNA form, the CDR3 reads TGCGCCAGCAGCCTGTCCCTCCAGGGAACCACGACTGAAGCTTTCTTT. Its translation: CASSLSLQGTTTEAFF.